The next 14 T cell receptor beta chains were all read from a single sample in a study of T cell responses to AZD1222 COVID-19 vaccine. The assay was immunoSEQ multiplex PCR, and TCRdb's table has in-frame clones only and misses some. The sample includes over 150,000 clones, 90% of them seen just once. The sample consisted of peripheral blood, taken on day 0 of AZD1222 vaccination. The receptors were gathered from an adult in good health.

This clone was counted between two and nine times. The chain combines TRBV29-1 with TRBJ1-2, with D possibly being TRBD1 (5 bases). Germline V gene sequence: CDR1 SQVTM, CDR2 ANQGSEA. This CDR3 is 13 amino acids long. V lost 1 base and J 4 bases, leaving 10 bases between the germline ends. In DNA form, the CDR3 reads TGCAGCGTTGAAGGCTTCGGGGGCTATGGCTACACCTTC. Translating gives CSVEGFGGYGYTF.

The CDR3 loop reads CAWSLLTEDSPLHF. As DNA, the CDR3 is TGTGCCTGGAGTTTGTTGACTGAAGATTCACCCCTCCACTTT. The chain is built from TRBV30 and TRBJ1-6; D remains unclear. Germline V gene data show CDR1 as GTSNPN and CDR2 as SVGIG (reference sequence). V dropped 2 bases and J dropped 8 bases, with 13 bases sitting between them. The CDR3 consists of 14 residues.

The chain employs TRBV7-2 and TRBJ2-1; D ambiguous. V lost 1 base and J lost 0, with 7 bases in between. Germline V lookup: CDR1 SGHTA, CDR2 FQGNSA. The length of the CDR3 is 15 residues. The CDR3 bases are TGTGCCAGCAGCTTAGGCCCGAGCTCCTACAATGAGCAGTTCTTC. This codes for CASSLGPSSYNEQFF.

The V and J genes are TRBV12-3 or TRBV12-4 and TRBJ1-2; D not resolved. Trimming shortened V by 5 bases and J by 3 bases, and 10 bases separated the two germline ends. There are 13 residues in the CDR3. The CDR3 DNA is TGTGCCAGCAGTCGGACGGGAGACTATGGCTACACCTTC. Protein sequence: CASSRTGDYGYTF.

The V gene is TRBV4-2, the J gene TRBJ2-7; D remains unclear. The V end lost 2 bases, the J end lost 3 bases, and 11 bases lay between the germline ends. The CDR3 contains 14 residues. CDR1 LGHNA and CDR2 YNFKEQ come from the germline V gene. The CDR3 region is CASSQKSVLYEQYF. In DNA form, the CDR3 reads TGTGCCAGCAGCCAAAAATCGGTACTCTACGAGCAGTACTTC.

The chain uses TRBV5-5 and TRBJ2-5; D ambiguous. Per the germline V gene, CDR1 is SGHKS and CDR2 is YYEKEE (reference sequence). V shed 0 bases and J shed 0 bases, with 12 bases lying between them. The CDR3 extends over 16 amino acids. CDR3 nucleotides: TGTGCCAGCAGCTTGGTGTCTGACGGAGACCAAGAGACCCAGTACTTC. Protein: CASSLVSDGDQETQYF.

V gene TRBV7-9 combines with J gene TRBJ2-4, with 9 bases identical to TRBD1. In germline, CDR1 is SEHNR, CDR2 FQNEAQ (reference sequence). CDR3 length: 15 amino acids. J gave up 8 bases and V 2 bases, and 7 bases lay outside the gene matches. The CDR3 loop is CASSLTQGAGDIQYF. CDR3 bases: TGTGCCAGCAGCTTAACACAGGGGGCAGGAGACATTCAGTACTTC.

The J gene is TRBJ2-5, the V gene TRBV6-5; TRBD1 is a possible D gene (6 bases). Trimming cost V 5 bases and J 2 bases, with 12 bases left between them. Looked up from germline, CDR1 is MNHEY and CDR2 is SVGAGI. The CDR3 totals 14 residues. CDR3 bases: TGTGCCAGCAGTCCTCAGGGGCTTCAAGAGACCCAGTACTTC. Translated, it gives CASSPQGLQETQYF.

This chain uses TRBV4-3 with TRBJ1-1; 8 bases are a match to TRBD1. Germline-derived CDR1 and CDR2 are LGHNA and YSLEER. The J segment lost 5 bases and the V segment lost 0 bases, leaving 2 bases of the junction unmatched. The CDR3 runs 14 residues. CDR3 sequence: CASSQERQGTEAFF. The CDR3, as DNA: TGCGCCAGCAGCCAAGAAAGACAGGGGACTGAAGCTTTCTTT.

This clone was seen a single time. The V call is TRBV28, the J call TRBJ1-1; 8 bases line up with TRBD1. The CDR3 runs to 14 residues. The germline V gene encodes CDR1 MDHEN and CDR2 SYDVKM. With 6 bases clipped from V and 1 base from J, the junction kept 4 bases outside the gene matches. The CDR3 nucleotides are TGTGCCAGCAGGACCGGGACAGGGAACACTGAAGCTTTCTTT. As protein: CASRTGTGNTEAFF.

The rearrangement joins TRBV13 to TRBJ1-4; D is possibly TRBD1 (5 bases). V shed 5 bases and J shed 7 bases, with 14 bases lying between them. Germline V gives CDR1 PRHDT, CDR2 FYEKMQ (reference sequence). The CDR3 contains 14 residues. CDR3 residues: CASSAGGRGEKLFF. In DNA, the CDR3 is TGTGCCAGCAGCGCGGGGGGAAGGGGTGAAAAACTGTTTTTT.

This chain uses TRBV2 with TRBJ1-1; no clear D gene. CDR1 SNHLY and CDR2 FYNNEI come from the germline V gene. V was clipped by 8 bases and J by 8 bases, with 9 bases between them. The CDR3 is made up of 10 amino acids. CDR3 protein: CASLNVEAFF. CDR3 coding DNA: TGTGCCAGCTTGAATGTGGAAGCTTTCTTT.

This chain links TRBV4-1 with TRBJ1-2; TRBD1 aligns across 8 bases. After removal of 3 bases from V and 2 bases from J, the junction contained 14 bases not matched to a gene. This CDR3 comprises 18 residues. Germline V gene lookup returns CDR1 MGHRA and CDR2 YSYEKL. The CDR3 DNA sequence: TGCGCCAGCAGCCACCACAGAGCAGGGGGCGCGTTGAACTATGGCTACACCTTC. Amino acid sequence: CASSHHRAGGALNYGYTF.

The chain links TRBV9 to TRBJ1-3, with D unclear. Germline values: CDR1 SGDLS, CDR2 YYNGEE. This CDR3 has 17 residues. V dropped 0 bases and J dropped 0 bases, with 13 bases sitting between them. Here the CDR3 reads CASSVGVLGISGNTIYF. The CDR3 DNA follows: TGTGCCAGCAGCGTAGGGGTTCTCGGGATCTCTGGAAACACCATATATTTT.